Shown below are 32 T cell receptor beta chains from a single sample sequenced in a study of blood T cell repertoires in COVID-19. Here immunoSEQ multiplex PCR was the method, and the copy in TCRdb shows in-frame clones only, minus some. This table holds about 250,000 clones, just under 90% found once. The specimen sequenced was PBMCs or T cells enriched from blood (not recorded which). The receptors were gathered from a woman aged 25-40 years with acute COVID-19.

V usage is TRBV7-9 and J usage is TRBJ1-1; 7 nucleotides align to TRBD1. There are 13 residues in the CDR3. The V gene's germline CDR1 is SEHNR and CDR2 FQNEAQ (reference sequence). J lost 1 base, V lost 8 bases, and 4 bases had no gene match. CDR3 in amino acids: CASETGRNTEAFF. The CDR3 nucleotides read TGTGCCAGCGAGACAGGGAGGAACACTGAAGCTTTCTTT.

V is TRBV11-3 and J is TRBJ2-2; 9 positions agree with TRBD1. This CDR3 spans 16 amino acids. Germline V gene data show CDR1 as SGHNT and CDR2 as YENEEA. The V and J ends lost 5 bases and 4 bases, in that order; junction bases with no gene match: 8. CDR3 residues: CASSLNRGLGTGELFF. CDR3 nucleotide sequence: TGTGCCAGCAGCCTAAACAGGGGGCTTGGCACCGGGGAGCTGTTTTTT.

CDR3 region: CSVATGFEAFF. CDR3 in DNA: TGCAGCGTTGCGACAGGGTTTGAAGCTTTCTTT. The chain carries TRBV29-1 and TRBJ1-1, with 7 bases matching TRBD1. The CDR3 has 11 amino acids. Trimming cost V 4 bases and J 7 bases; bases outside gene matches: 3. The germline CDR1 and CDR2 sequences are SQVTM and ANQGSEA.

The V gene is TRBV12-2, the J gene TRBJ1-2; the table's D call TRBD1 went unverified against the DNA. TRBV12-2 corresponds to a pseudogene. The CDR3 extends over 18 amino acids. The CDR3 loop reads CASRLLDQRSGGNYGYTF. CDR3 coding DNA: TGTGCAAGTCGCTTACTCGACCAGCGTTCAGGGGGGAACTATGGCTACACCTTC.

V and J are TRBV4-1 and TRBJ1-3; the D gene is possibly TRBD1 (5 bases). CDR3 length: 16 residues. Looked up from germline, CDR1 is MGHRA and CDR2 is YSYEKL. Trimming left V 0 bases short and J 2 bases short, with 11 bases between. CDR3 amino acids: CASSQDQGVAGNTIYF. The CDR3 region has the DNA TGCGCCAGCAGCCAAGATCAAGGGGTGGCTGGAAACACCATATATTTT.

The V call is TRBV15, the J call TRBJ1-5, with D possibly TRBD1 on 6 matching bases. CDR3 length: 15 amino acids. Trimming removed 1 base from V and 3 bases from J, with 10 bases in between. Germline CDR1 and CDR2: LNHNV and YYDKDF (reference sequence). CDR3 sequence reads: CATSRGQALNQPQHF. The CDR3 DNA reads as TGTGCCACCAGCAGAGGACAGGCCCTCAATCAGCCCCAGCATTTT. Together with reference TRBV15 and TRBJ1-5, the CDR3 gives the full variable domain: DAMVIQNPRYQVTQFGKPVTLSCSQTLNHNVMYWYQQKSSQAPKLLFHYYDKDFNNEADTPDNFQSRRPNTSFCFLDIRSPGLGDTAMYLCATSRGQALNQPQHFGDGTRLSIL.

V usage is TRBV18 and J usage is TRBJ2-3; 11 bases line up with TRBD2. Unmatched junction bases numbered 3, after V lost 0 bases and J lost 4 bases. The CDR3 covers 16 residues. Looked up from germline, CDR1 is KGHSH and CDR2 is LQKENI. CDR3 sequence reads: CASSPPGLADSDTQYF. For the CDR3, the DNA is TGTGCCAGCTCACCACCGGGACTAGCGGACTCAGATACGCAGTATTTT.

This clone was observed at least ten times. The sample holds other DNA sequences that translate to the same CDR3. The genes are TRBV15 and TRBJ2-7, with D unclear. Germline CDR1 reads LNHNV; CDR2 reads YYDKDF (reference sequence). The V and J ends lost 0 bases and 5 bases respectively, with 5 bases between them. CDR3 length: 12 residues. CDR3 sequence reads: CATSRDEDEQYF. Written as DNA, the CDR3 is TGTGCCACCAGCAGAGATGAGGACGAGCAGTACTTC.

J is TRBJ1-1 and V is TRBV7-9; 7 bases map to TRBD1. CDR3 length equals 14 residues. Trimming at V came to 5 bases and at J to 7 bases, leaving 10 bases not matched to a gene. Germline CDR1 and CDR2: SEHNR and FQNEAQ (reference sequence). In DNA form, the CDR3 reads TGTGCCAGCAGCCAGAAGGGGGCGCACATTGAAGCTTTCTTT. It is translated as CASSQKGAHIEAFF.

This clone showed up just a few times. V gene TRBV5-1 combines with J gene TRBJ1-2; the match to TRBD1 covers 7 bases. With 4 bases clipped from V and 8 bases from J, the junction kept 11 bases outside the gene matches. The CDR3 length is 14 residues. CDR1 and CDR2 from the germline V gene are SGHRS and YFSETQ. CDR3 residues: CASSPTGLDRGYTF. The CDR3 nucleotides read TGCGCCAGCAGCCCGACAGGGTTGGATCGGGGCTACACCTTC.

The chain recombines TRBV21-1 with TRBJ1-5. TRBV21-1 is an annotated pseudogene. CDR3 length: 13 amino acids. DNA of the CDR3: TGTGCCAGAGGAGGGGTTAGCAATCAGCCCCAGCATTTT. Translation: CARGGVSNQPQHF.

The chain carries TRBV7-3 and TRBJ1-6; weak D call: TRBD1 (5 bases). The V and J ends lost 5 bases and 1 base respectively, with 12 bases between them. The CDR3 has 16 amino acids. The germline CDR1 and CDR2 sequences are SGHTA and FQGTGA. CDR3 DNA: TGTGCCAGCAGCAGGGACGGGAGGTCCTATAATTCACCCCTCCACTTT. This gives the protein CASSRDGRSYNSPLHF.

The chain couples TRBV4-3 to TRBJ1-1; 7 bases align to TRBD1. J was trimmed by 5 bases and V by 0 bases; bases with no gene match: 9. Germline V gene lookup returns CDR1 LGHNA and CDR2 YSLEER. This CDR3 contains 16 residues. The CDR3 DNA reads as TGCGCCAGCAGCCAAGATTCGACAGGGCGATGGACTGAAGCTTTCTTT. It codes for CASSQDSTGRWTEAFF.

This rearrangement joins TRBV5-1 to TRBJ1-2, with D perhaps TRBD1 (6 bases). V was shortened by 0 bases and J by 8 bases, with 17 bases between the two germline ends. The CDR3 consists of 15 residues. Germline V lookup: CDR1 SGHRS, CDR2 YFSETQ. CDR3 nucleotide sequence: TGCGCCAGCAGCTTGGGAGGGGGAGACAGATCGGGCTACACCTTC. Its protein product is CASSLGGGDRSGYTF.

CDR3 amino acids: CAIRRTSGESTDTQYF. CDR3 sequence (DNA): TGTGCCATCAGAAGGACTAGCGGGGAGAGCACAGATACGCAGTATTTT. The rearrangement uses TRBV10-3 and TRBJ2-3, with 12 bases that match TRBD2. This CDR3 has 16 residues. Germline CDR1 is ENHRY and CDR2 is SYGVKD. Trimming at V came to 6 bases and at J to 0 bases, leaving 4 bases not matched to a gene.

The chain links TRBV5-1 to TRBJ1-4, with 8 bases lining up with TRBD1. The J segment lost 7 bases and the V segment lost 4 bases, leaving 15 bases of the junction unmatched. The CDR3 is 17 amino acids. Germline assignment: CDR1 SGHRS and CDR2 YFSETQ. This CDR3 is CASSDKRGQGGGEKLFF. CDR3 bases: TGCGCCAGCAGCGATAAAAGAGGACAGGGAGGCGGTGAAAAACTGTTTTTT.

This clone was recorded at least ten times. V is TRBV6-5 and J is TRBJ2-2, with D possibly being TRBD1 (7 bases). CDR1 is MNHEY and CDR2 is SVGAGI in the germline V gene. The CDR3 consists of 15 residues. Trimming took 4 bases from V and 6 from J, leaving 15 bases between them. The CDR3 sequence: CASSLAGGGAGELFF. The CDR3 DNA sequence: TGTGCCAGCAGTTTAGCAGGGGGAGGCGCCGGGGAGCTGTTTTTT.

Only a few counts were recorded for this clone. This chain connects TRBV9 to TRBJ2-2; 12 nucleotides align to TRBD2. This CDR3 spans 17 amino acids. Germline values: CDR1 SGDLS, CDR2 YYNGEE. V was pared by 3 bases and J by 8 bases, with 11 bases of the junction left unmatched. The CDR3 sequence is CASSASRTSGDVGELFF. In DNA, the CDR3 is TGTGCCAGCAGCGCCAGTCGGACTAGCGGGGATGTAGGGGAGCTGTTTTTT.

This clone was observed a single time. The chain is built from TRBV19 and TRBJ2-7; 7 positions match TRBD1. V trimming: 6 bases; J trimming: 1 base; junction bases outside the gene matches: 9. The CDR3 has 15 residues. Germline CDR1 reads LNHDA; CDR2 reads SQIVND (reference sequence). CDR3 sequence: CASRAQGDGSYEQYF. CDR3 DNA: TGTGCCAGTAGGGCCCAGGGGGATGGGTCCTACGAGCAGTACTTC.

This rearrangement joins TRBV11-2 to TRBJ1-1; 9 bases are shared with TRBD1. The ends lost 4 bases at V and 11 bases at J; junction bases unmatched: 11. The CDR3 loop spans 14 amino acids. The V gene's germline CDR1 is SGHAT and CDR2 FQNNGV. CDR3: CASSYDRGASWAFF. The CDR3 DNA is TGTGCCAGCAGCTACGACAGGGGGGCCTCCTGGGCTTTCTTT.

The J gene is TRBJ2-1, the V gene TRBV28; 13 bases agree with TRBD2. V gave up 8 bases and J gave up 2 bases; unmatched junction bases: 3. Germline CDR1 MDHEN, CDR2 SYDVKM. The CDR3 loop spans 15 amino acids. CDR3 sequence reads: CASGTSGVAYNEQFF. The CDR3 DNA follows: TGTGCCAGCGGGACTAGCGGGGTGGCCTACAATGAGCAGTTCTTC.

The rearrangement links TRBV18 to TRBJ2-7; TRBD2 might be the D (5 bases). Germline V gives CDR1 KGHSH, CDR2 LQKENI. This CDR3 has 16 residues. With 3 bases removed from V and 7 bases from J, the gap between germline ends came to 22 bases. For the CDR3, the DNA is TGTGCCAGCTCACCGCCAGAGGGCCTTGAGATTGAGGAGCAGTACTTC. This codes for CASSPPEGLEIEEQYF.

The chain is built from TRBV9 and TRBJ2-2, with TRBD1 matching 9 bases. CDR1 SGDLS and CDR2 YYNGEE come from the germline V gene. Trimming removed 3 bases from V and 7 bases from J; junction bases left unmatched: 10. The CDR3 sequence is 16 residues long. The CDR3 spells CASSEVTGGGYGELFF. The CDR3 DNA is TGTGCCAGCAGCGAAGTAACAGGGGGCGGGTACGGGGAGCTGTTTTTT.

This clone is a singleton in its sample. The rearrangement uses TRBV13 and TRBJ1-2; D ambiguous. V was cut by 4 bases and J by 8 bases, with 14 bases left in between. Germline assignment: CDR1 PRHDT and CDR2 FYEKMQ (reference sequence). The CDR3 sequence is 13 residues long. Here the CDR3 reads CASSSRKGGGYTF. The CDR3 DNA is TGTGCCAGCAGCTCGAGAAAGGGAGGCGGCTACACCTTC.

This chain connects TRBV7-9 to TRBJ1-4; 8 bases fit TRBD1. Losses at the gene ends were 5 bases for V and 4 bases for J; bases not matched to a gene: 6. The germline gives CDR1 SEHNR, CDR2 FQNEAQ (reference sequence). The CDR3 runs to 15 residues. The CDR3 reads CASSRGQAINEKLFF. In DNA form, the CDR3 reads TGTGCCAGCAGCCGGGGACAGGCTATTAATGAAAAACTGTTTTTT.

CDR3 DNA: TGTGCCAGCAGCCAAGTAAGGGGACATCTACCCGGCTACACCTTC. It translates to CASSQVRGHLPGYTF. This sequence joins TRBV3-1 (or the pseudogene TRBV3-2) and TRBJ1-2; maybe TRBD1 (6 bases). The CDR3 contains 15 residues. Germline CDR1 is LGHDT and CDR2 is YNNKEL (reference sequence). Trimming took 1 base from V and 8 from J, leaving 17 bases between them.

The genes are TRBV10-2 and TRBJ1-4; TRBD1 matches 7 bases. Germline-derived CDR1 and CDR2 are WSHSY and SAAADI. The V gene end was trimmed by 5 bases and the J gene end by 4 bases; junction bases not matched to a gene: 10. The CDR3 length is 16 residues. The CDR3 protein is CASSSGTVGLNEKLFF. The CDR3 DNA follows: TGCGCCAGCAGTTCCGGGACAGTCGGGCTTAATGAAAAACTGTTTTTT.

The chain has TRBV2 and TRBJ1-4; 7 nucleotides align to TRBD1. Germline V gene sequence: CDR1 SNHLY, CDR2 FYNNEI. V dropped 5 bases and J dropped 3; count of bases not matched to a gene: 9. The CDR3 runs to 16 residues. This chain's CDR3 is CASSLTGDAANEKLFF. The DNA of the CDR3 is TGTGCCAGCAGTCTAACAGGGGATGCGGCTAATGAAAAACTGTTTTTT. The full variable domain, its missing parts supplied by reference TRBV2 and TRBJ1-4, is EPEVTQTPSHQVTQMGQEVILRCVPISNHLYFYWYRQILGQKVEFLVSFYNNEISEKSEIFDDQFSVERPDGSNFTLKIRSTKLEDSAMYFCASSLTGDAANEKLFFGSGTQLSVL.

V and J are TRBV11-1 and TRBJ1-2; the match to TRBD1 covers 8 bases. CDR1 and CDR2 from the germline V gene are SGHAT and FQDESV (reference sequence). The CDR3 extends over 15 amino acids. Trimming removed 5 bases from V and 4 bases from J; junction bases left unmatched: 9. CDR3 nucleotides: TGTGCCAGCAGCACCCGACAGGGGTCGGGCTATGGCTACACCTTC. Its protein is CASSTRQGSGYGYTF.

This clone has only a few counts. J is TRBJ1-2 and V is TRBV11-2; 8 nucleotides agree with TRBD1. The CDR3 covers 14 residues. With 0 bases clipped from V and 7 bases from J, the junction kept 4 bases outside the gene matches. The germline V gene encodes CDR1 SGHAT and CDR2 FQNNGV. The CDR3 nucleotides are TGTGCCAGCAGCTTAGATGGGACAGGCCCTGGCTACACCTTC. Amino acid sequence: CASSLDGTGPGYTF.

The chain employs TRBV7-2 and TRBJ2-5; TRBD1 matches 8 bases. Germline loops: CDR1 SGHTA, CDR2 FQGNSA. With 5 bases clipped from V and 4 bases from J, the junction kept 6 bases outside the gene matches. This CDR3 region has 14 residues. CDR3 protein: CASSRTGYGETQYF. The CDR3 DNA follows: TGTGCCAGCAGCCGGACAGGGTACGGAGAGACCCAGTACTTC.

The gene calls are TRBV5-8 and TRBJ2-7; D may be TRBD1 (7 bases). Per the germline V gene, CDR1 is SGHTS and CDR2 is YDEGEE. Trimming pared 0 bases from V and 7 bases from J, leaving 17 bases between. The CDR3 covers 15 residues. CDR3 protein: CASSLEDAGGLEQYF. DNA for the CDR3: TGTGCCAGCAGCTTGGAGGATGCAGGGGGACTGGAGCAGTACTTC. Full variable domain (missing parts from reference TRBV5-8 and TRBJ2-7): EAGVTQSPTHLIKTRGQQATLRCSPISGHTSVYWYQQALGLGLQFLLWYDEGEERNRGNFPPRFSGRQFPNYSSELNVNALELEDSALYLCASSLEDAGGLEQYFGPGTRLTVT.